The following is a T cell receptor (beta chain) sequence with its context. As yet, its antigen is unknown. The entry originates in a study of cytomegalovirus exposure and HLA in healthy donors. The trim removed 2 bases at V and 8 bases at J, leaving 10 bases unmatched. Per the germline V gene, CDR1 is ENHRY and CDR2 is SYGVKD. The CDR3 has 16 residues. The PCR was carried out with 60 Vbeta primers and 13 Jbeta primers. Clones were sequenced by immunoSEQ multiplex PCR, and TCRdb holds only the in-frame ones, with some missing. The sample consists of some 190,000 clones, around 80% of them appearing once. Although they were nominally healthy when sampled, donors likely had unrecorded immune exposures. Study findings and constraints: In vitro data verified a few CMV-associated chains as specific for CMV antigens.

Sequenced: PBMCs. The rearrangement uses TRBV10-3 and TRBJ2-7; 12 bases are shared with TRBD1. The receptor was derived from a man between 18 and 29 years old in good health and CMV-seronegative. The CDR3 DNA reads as TGTGCCATCAGTGAGCGACCCGGGACAGGGGGCGACCAGCAGTACTTC. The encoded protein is CAISERPGTGGDQQYF.